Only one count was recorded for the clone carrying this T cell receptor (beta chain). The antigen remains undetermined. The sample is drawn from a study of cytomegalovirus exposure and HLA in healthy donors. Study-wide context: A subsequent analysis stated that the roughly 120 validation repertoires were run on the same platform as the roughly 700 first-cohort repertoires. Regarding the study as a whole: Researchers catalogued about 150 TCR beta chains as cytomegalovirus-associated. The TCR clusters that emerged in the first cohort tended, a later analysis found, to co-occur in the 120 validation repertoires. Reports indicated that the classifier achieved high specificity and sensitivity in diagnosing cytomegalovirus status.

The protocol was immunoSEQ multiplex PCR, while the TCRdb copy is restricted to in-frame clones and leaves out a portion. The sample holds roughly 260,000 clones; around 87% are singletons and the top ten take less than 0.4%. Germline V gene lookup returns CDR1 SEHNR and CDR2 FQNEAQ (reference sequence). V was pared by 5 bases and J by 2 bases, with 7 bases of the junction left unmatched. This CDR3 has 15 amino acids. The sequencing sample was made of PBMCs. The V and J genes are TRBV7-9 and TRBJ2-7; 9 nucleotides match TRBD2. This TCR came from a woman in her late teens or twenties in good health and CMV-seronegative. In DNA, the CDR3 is TGTGCCAGCAGCCCAAGACTAGCGGTCCCCTACGAGCAGTACTTC. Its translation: CASSPRLAVPYEQYF.